The clone carrying this T cell receptor (beta chain) has ten or more counts. What it recognizes is unknown. The CDR3 runs 13 residues. Germline assignment: CDR1 MNHEY and CDR2 SVGAGI. V dropped 0 bases and J dropped 3 bases, with 3 bases sitting between them. The sample is drawn from a study of blood T cells in healthy people across ages. General study findings and limits: It was the long-lived donors that had more naive CD4+ cells and higher diversity than aged donors. Because donor CMV status was unknown, expanded clonotype changes were possibly confounded. While age rose, TCR beta diversity per million T cells dropped in a roughly linear way.

Using a J-beta primer mix together with a sample-barcoded 5' primer, a second PCR was run for roughly 7 to 11 cycles. A template-switch adaptor with 12 random nucleotides tagged each cDNA molecule. Using its own MiXCR run on the 5' RACE reads, TCRdb lists one record per CDR3 protein. The table shows 1.2 million to 1.5 million distinct CDR3 sequences, with approximately 42% occurring only once. The clonotype was recovered from a woman between 18 and 29 years old in good health. This rearrangement joins TRBV6-5 to TRBJ1-3; D ambiguous. The sample taken for sequencing was blood. The CDR3 loop is CASSYSSGNTIYF. The CDR3 coding sequence is TGTGCCAGCAGTTACTCAAGTGGAAACACCATATATTTT.